A selection of T cell receptor beta chains follows, all from one sample in a study of T cell repertoires in cytomegalovirus infection. TCRdb itself ran the reads through MiXCR, one entry per CDR3 protein. The sample has 150,000 to 200,000 distinct CDR3 sequences; roughly a fifth are singletons. Their target antigens are unknown. Source: CD8+ T cells from cultured PBMCs, taken from culture after CMV antigen stimulation. Source of these receptors: a human donor in good health (CMV status not recorded). Some clones in this sample may be carry-over from other donors' samples. CDR3s include the opening cysteine and the closing phenylalanine or tryptophan.

CDR3 protein: CSARDPGRDAEAFF; J gene: TRBJ1-1; V gene: TRBV20-1
CDR3 protein: CASRQASGGSQETQYF; J gene: TRBJ2-5; V gene: TRBV7-8
CDR3 protein: CASSYRDRTYEQYF; J gene: TRBJ2-7; V gene: TRBV6-2/TRBV6-3
CDR3 protein: CASSGGRGLFF; J gene: TRBJ1-4; V gene: TRBV12-3/TRBV12-4
CDR3 protein: CASTSTGGLYEQYF; J gene: TRBJ2-7; V gene: TRBV7-6
CDR3 protein: CASSEMGPYEQYF; J gene: TRBJ2-7; V gene: TRBV6-2/TRBV6-3
CDR3 protein: CASSLDGPWQPQHF; J gene: TRBJ1-5; V gene: TRBV7-2
CDR3 protein: CASKGQGSNTGELFF; J gene: TRBJ2-2; V gene: TRBV7-8
CDR3 protein: CASSATGLYEQYF; J gene: TRBJ2-7; V gene: TRBV7-2
CDR3 protein: CASIGRLNTEAFF; J gene: TRBJ1-1; V gene: TRBV10-2
CDR3 protein: CASSETGGYGYTF; J gene: TRBJ1-2; V gene: TRBV7-6
CDR3 protein: CASSSSLLDTGELFF; J gene: TRBJ2-2; V gene: TRBV7-8
CDR3 protein: CASSVDPKEPGELFF; J gene: TRBJ2-2; V gene: TRBV7-9
CDR3 protein: CASSDFRAGNQPQHF; J gene: TRBJ1-5; V gene: TRBV6-1
CDR3 protein: CASSLEERDEQYF; J gene: TRBJ2-7; V gene: TRBV7-6
CDR3 protein: CASSLSRGRADTQYF; J gene: TRBJ2-3; V gene: TRBV4-1
CDR3 protein: CASSLGTTGTVHYEQFF; J gene: TRBJ2-1; V gene: TRBV11-2
CDR3 protein: CASRTGNQPQHF; J gene: TRBJ1-5; V gene: TRBV27
CDR3 protein: CASSLGGVAREKLFF; J gene: TRBJ1-4; V gene: TRBV7-2
CDR3 protein: CASSRTGVMETQYF; J gene: TRBJ2-5; V gene: TRBV5-5
CDR3 protein: CASSLWNSETQYF; J gene: TRBJ2-5; V gene: TRBV5-4
CDR3 protein: CASSYPWDRGGYEQYF; J gene: TRBJ2-7; V gene: TRBV6-2/TRBV6-3
CDR3 protein: CASGSPGLYEQYF; J gene: TRBJ2-7; V gene: TRBV6-2/TRBV6-3